What follows is one T cell receptor beta chain and its context. Clones were read by immunoSEQ multiplex PCR, and TCRdb kept only the in-frame ones, dropping some. The top ten clones hold over 3% of a sample with about 97,000 clones, 91% of them seen once. The sample is drawn from a study of T cell changes during pregnancy in multiple sclerosis. Sequencing used peripheral blood, obtained in the second trimester of pregnancy. The receptor's source is a female donor with multiple sclerosis, enrolled in a pregnancy study.

CDR3 in DNA: TGTGCCTGGGGGGGGGCTAATCAGCCCCAGCATTTT. Amino acid sequence: CAWGGANQPQHF. The rearrangement joins TRBV30 to TRBJ1-5; possible D gene TRBD1, 6 bases. This CDR3 has 12 residues. Trimming shortened V by 5 bases and J by 4 bases, and 9 bases separated the two germline ends. CDR1 is GTSNPN and CDR2 is SVGIG in the germline V gene (reference sequence).